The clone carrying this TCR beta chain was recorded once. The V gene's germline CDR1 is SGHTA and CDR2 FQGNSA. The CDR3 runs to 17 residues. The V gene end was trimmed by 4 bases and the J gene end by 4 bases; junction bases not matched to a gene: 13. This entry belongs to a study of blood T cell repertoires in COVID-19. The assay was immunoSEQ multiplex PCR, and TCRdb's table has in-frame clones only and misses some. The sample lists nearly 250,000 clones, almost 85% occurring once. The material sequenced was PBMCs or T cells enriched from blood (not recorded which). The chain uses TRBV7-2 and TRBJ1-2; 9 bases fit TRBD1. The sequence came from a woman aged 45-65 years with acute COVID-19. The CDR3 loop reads CASSSGGTGTQIYGYTF. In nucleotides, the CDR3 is TGTGCCAGCAGCTCCGGGGGGACAGGGACCCAAATCTATGGCTACACCTTC.